This is a list of T cell receptor beta chains from one sample in a study of blood T cell repertoires in COVID-19. TCRdb's copy holds only in-frame clones and misses some; the assay was immunoSEQ multiplex PCR. In the table there are 180,000 or so clones, approximately 80% of which are singletons. Specimen: PBMCs or T cells enriched from blood (not recorded which). The receptors come from a man between 60 and 75 years old who had been exposed to COVID-19. Both conserved end residues are trimmed from each CDR3.

j_call v_call cdr3_aa
TRBJ2-7 TRBV7-9 ASSPTPGTETYEQY
TRBJ2-3 TRBV6-5 ASSTKDSPWGQY
TRBJ1-4 TRBV3-1/TRBV3-2 ASSPGDEKLF
TRBJ2-7 TRBV29-1 SVAPGVHEQY
TRBJ2-7 TRBV20-1 SASLSGRTDEQY
TRBJ2-3 TRBV29-1 SVERTGVGADTQY
TRBJ2-1 TRBV5-1 ASSLADLPGQAINEQF
TRBJ2-4 TRBV2 ASSEALASGIQY
TRBJ2-7 TRBV4-2 ASSQARQTFSYEQY
TRBJ1-2 TRBV19 ASTEDRRSYGYT
TRBJ2-7 TRBV7-9 ASSFSLSSGSYEQY
TRBJ2-3 TRBV7-3 ASRQAGGDTDTQY
TRBJ1-5 TRBV12-3/TRBV12-4 ASIEGADQPQH
TRBJ1-4 TRBV5-1 ASSPGQGAVFPGEKLF
TRBJ1-6 TRBV25-1 ASSEWAINSPLH
TRBJ2-7 TRBV29-1 SVAPGRAAYEQY
TRBJ2-7 TRBV19 ASSRRGPNYEQY
TRBJ2-7 TRBV30 AWSVRGMWSGEQY
TRBJ2-3 TRBV4-3 ASSQEGTSGRLATSTDTQY
TRBJ1-6 TRBV30 AWSVQQGANSPLH
TRBJ2-5 TRBV24-1 ATSDLGQGGETQY
TRBJ1-1 TRBV28 ASSLWTETVEAF
TRBJ1-4 TRBV28 ASTPRSNEKLF
TRBJ1-2 TRBV2 ASSEMDRGYGYT
TRBJ2-2 TRBV19 ASTRQNTGELF
TRBJ1-2 TRBV16 ASSQLGTASIWGYT
TRBJ2-3 TRBV10-3 AISESTRLAEISDTQY
TRBJ2-3 TRBV7-3 ASSQTSRSTDTQY
TRBJ2-5 TRBV5-4 ASRGVRGGRETQY
TRBJ2-3 TRBV18 ASSQGQPSTDTQY
TRBJ1-5 TRBV28 ASTPGYSNQPQH
TRBJ1-5 TRBV6-2/TRBV6-3 ASSHRGRSNQPQH
TRBJ1-6 TRBV12-3/TRBV12-4 ASSGQNSPLH
TRBJ1-4 TRBV19 ASRMDIYNEKLF
TRBJ2-7 TRBV30 AWGDRAYEQY
TRBJ2-1 TRBV24-1 ATSDRWTGRDEQF
TRBJ1-5 TRBV30 AWSEEGRGNQPQH
TRBJ1-3 TRBV7-2 ASSLWGVGNTIY
TRBJ1-5 TRBV2 ASRTAGLSNQPQH
TRBJ1-6 TRBV6-5 ASTSSSPLH
TRBJ1-1 TRBV11-2 ASSILGQNTEAF